The entry below gives a single T cell receptor (beta chain) sequence along with its context. Its antigen target is currently unknown. One base away there is no much larger clone; base qualities are not given. The data were obtained in a study of shared clonotypes between healthy human individuals (dated by TCRdb to 2018 to 2021). Some background on the complete study: The cohort included a few men and a couple of women between 18 and 49 years of age. For each donor, CD4 naive and CD4 memory were each given three plates, CD8 naive was given two plates, and CD8 memory was given one plate. Blood TCR repertoires of roughly five healthy adults were deeply sequenced to estimate repertoire size and the extent of clonotype sharing between individuals. To increase sequencing depth and limit assay-specific biases, TCR repertoire library preparation and sequencing were carried out by different laboratories using diverse techniques. Leukapheresis yielded between about 0.85 and 10 billion PBMCs per donor.

Healthy HIV-negative adults with no recently reported acute infections or vaccinations were included as donors. All donors were Caucasian adults living in Nashville, Tennessee, USA. Magnetic negative selection was used to enrich CD4+ T cells, after which naive cells were positively selected on CD45RA and the negative fraction became the memory subset. Blood was collected by leukapheresis, and PBMCs were isolated by Ficoll-Histopaque density gradient centrifugation and then cryopreserved in liquid nitrogen vapor phase. Analytical flow cytometry was used to check the purity and quantity of each magnetically sorted T cell population. Genomic DNA was isolated from every sorted fraction and measured by UV absorbance on a Nanodrop 2000c. General findings and caveats noted by the study authors: The genetic and exposure-history diversity represented was limited by the small number of donors. Incomplete sequencing was indicated by rarefaction of sorted-subset datasets, despite the large sequencing depth. Sharing across several donors was observed for around 5% of naive CD4, 3% to 4% of naive CD8, 2% to 2.5% of memory CD4, and less than 0.45% of memory CD8 clonotypes. Naive subsets generally had larger estimated clonotype richness than memory subsets did. Based on pairwise subsampling, the degree of clonotype sharing among donors was expected to be affected by sequencing depth. Sampling was restricted to blood, and TCR repertoires in tissues likely differ from the TCR repertoires found in blood. Compared with non-shared clonotypes, clonotypes shared by all four sorted-subset donors had higher generation probabilities.

TCR CDR3 regions were amplified from genomic DNA by multiplex PCR using the deep immunoSEQ assay. Extracted genomic DNA from each cell subset was distributed evenly across all wells of several immunoSEQ 96-well plates, and each plate was treated as a replicate. For sorted subsets, roughly 200 ng of genomic DNA, equivalent to tens of thousands of T cell genomes, went into each replicate PCR. Purified libraries were measured with a Qubit 3.0 fluorometer, size-checked on a Bioanalyzer 2100, and measured again with the KAPA Library Quantification kit. Every immunoSEQ 96-well plate was sequenced on a dedicated single-read 150-cycle Illumina NextSeq 550 flow cell. In the source study's methods: Because the immunoSEQ output held only junctional sequences and lacked quality scores, the filtering could not match the filtering applied to full-length reads. To assign V/J genes and CDR3, sequences were annotated using PyIR, a Python wrapper for IgBLAST v1.9, with IMGT germline references. Reads with weak V/J assignments (E-value above 1e-6), missing CDR3, stop codons, out-of-frame junctions, or ambiguous translated residues were removed. V3J clonotypes were defined as sequences sharing an identical inferred V gene, J gene, and CDR3 amino acid sequence. The percentage overlap between two repertoires was calculated by dividing the number of shared unique clonotypes by the size of the smaller repertoire. Three approaches were used to assess repertoire richness: RTK rarefaction, the Chao1 estimator, and Recon v2.1 estimates of unobserved clonotypes. OLGA was used to compute generation probabilities for all TCRbeta clonotypes that the gDNA method yielded from a handful of donors. TCRdb limited this immuneACCESS table to in-frame rearrangements with V and J called. A share of clones is missing; checked studies link under half to unresolved V genes, and the rest is unexplained. That table is the source of V, J and clone size, and D and trimming were worked out from the DNA. This sample comprises roughly 2.4 million clones, nearly 97% of them detected only once. 0.1% to 0.15% of the sample is in the top ten clones.

Counted from cysteine to phenylalanine, this CDR3 has 15 amino acids. CDR3 DNA is the only sequence kept; it has 45 bases, read in frame from the first base. Germline trimming amounts to 3 bases on V and 4 bases on J, with 7 as the count of junction bases outside the gene matches. The CDR1 and CDR2 encoded by the germline V gene are SGHRS and YFSETQ. Source material: naive CD4+ T cells sorted from blood. Read against the paper, the sample's cell subset or site label means: CD45RA+ positively selected. The clonotype originates from a man aged 18 to 29 in good health. The rearrangement combines TRBV5-1 with TRBJ1-2, with 9 junctional bases fitting TRBD1. The CDR3 protein sequence reads: CASSWGQGIVYGYTF. In nucleotides, the sequence is TGCGCCAGCAGCTGGGGACAGGGAATCGTCTATGGCTACACCTTC.